The 8 T cell receptor beta chains reported below all come from one sample, sequenced in a study of blood T cell repertoires in COVID-19. Clones were read by immunoSEQ multiplex PCR, and TCRdb kept only the in-frame ones, dropping some. The sample shows more than 70,000 clones, over 70% of them seen only once. The sample was peripheral blood. Receptors originate from a man aged 50 to 60 with active COVID-19.

The J gene is TRBJ1-2, the V gene TRBV27; D is ambiguous. This CDR3 region has 14 residues. The V end was cut by 6 bases, the J end by 2 bases, with 13 bases between. Looked up from germline, CDR1 is MNHEY and CDR2 is SMNVEV (reference sequence). CDR3 DNA: TGTGCCAGCAGCTCAATCGCAGGAAACTATGGCTACACCTTC. This translates into CASSSIAGNYGYTF.

The chain carries TRBV28 and TRBJ1-3; 8 nucleotides align to TRBD1. Germline V CDR1 and CDR2: MDHEN, SYDVKM. V trimming: 6 bases; J trimming: 2 bases; junction bases outside the gene matches: 3. The CDR3 contains 14 residues. CDR3 in amino acids: CASSLQGAGNTIYF. The DNA of the CDR3 is TGTGCCAGCAGCCTACAGGGGGCTGGAAACACCATATATTTT.

The rearrangement links TRBV7-2 to TRBJ2-5, with 11 bases that match TRBD2. After removal of 1 base from V and 5 bases from J, the junction contained 3 bases not matched to a gene. CDR1 and CDR2 (germline): SGHTA, FQGNSA. There are 15 residues in the CDR3. CDR3 nucleotides: TGTGCCAGCAGCTTAGTGTCTAGCGGGGGGGAGACCCAGTACTTC. It yields the protein CASSLVSSGGETQYF.

The chain joins TRBV30 to TRBJ1-1; D perhaps matches TRBD1 (6 bases). The V end lost 4 bases, the J end lost 1 base, and 10 bases lay between the germline ends. The CDR3 extends over 13 amino acids. Germline V CDR1 and CDR2: GTSNPN, SVGIG (reference sequence). CDR3 protein: CAWNREGNTEAFF. For the CDR3, the DNA is TGTGCCTGGAACAGGGAGGGGAACACTGAAGCTTTCTTT.

The chain couples TRBV24-1 to TRBJ1-2; D unresolved. Germline CDR1 KGHDR, CDR2 SFDVKD. This CDR3 spans 13 amino acids. Trimming cost V 5 bases and J 4 bases, with 10 bases left between them. The CDR3 sequence is CATSGVGSYGYTF. The CDR3 coding sequence is TGTGCCACCAGTGGCGTAGGGAGCTATGGCTACACCTTC.

The rearrangement links TRBV18 to TRBJ2-1; tentative D call: TRBD2 (6 bases). The germline V gene has CDR1 KGHSH and CDR2 LQKENI. The CDR3 sequence is 14 residues long. V was clipped by 3 bases and J by 8 bases, with 14 bases between them. CDR3 sequence: CASSPISGGDEQFF. The DNA for the CDR3 is TGTGCCAGCTCACCCATTAGCGGTGGGGATGAGCAGTTCTTC.

The rearrangement joins TRBV18 to TRBJ2-3; 8 nucleotides match TRBD2. With 6 bases clipped from V and 2 bases from J, the junction kept 7 bases outside the gene matches. This CDR3 spans 15 amino acids. The germline V gene encodes CDR1 KGHSH and CDR2 LQKENI. DNA for the CDR3: TGTGCCAGCTCTCCGGGACTAGAAGTCACAGATACGCAGTATTTT. It yields the protein CASSPGLEVTDTQYF.

The chain recombines TRBV6-5 with TRBJ1-3; weak D call: TRBD1 (6 bases). The V end lost 6 bases, the J end lost 1 base, and 13 bases lay between the germline ends. Looked up from germline, CDR1 is MNHEY and CDR2 is SVGAGI. CDR3 length: 15 residues. CDR3 loop: CASSREQGSGNTIYF. The DNA of the CDR3 is TGTGCCAGCAGCCGCGAACAGGGTTCTGGAAACACCATATATTTT.